This TCR beta chain stems from a study of blood T cell repertoires in COVID-19. This clone was seen only once. Germline V CDR1 and CDR2: SGHNT, YYREEE (reference sequence). This CDR3 spans 15 amino acids. V shed 2 bases and J 12 bases; nucleotides not matched to a gene: 13. The table came from immunoSEQ multiplex PCR; TCRdb's copy has only in-frame clones and leaves some out. The sample has around 480,000 clones, 88% seen once; the top ten hold 10% to 15%. The receptor comes from a woman aged 50 to 60 with COVID-19, enrolled during active disease. Material: peripheral blood. The V and J genes are TRBV5-4 and TRBJ1-4; TRBD1 aligns across 7 bases. This CDR3 is CASSLSGGRHEELFF. CDR3 bases: TGTGCCAGCAGCTTATCAGGGGGTCGCCACGAGGAACTGTTTTTT.